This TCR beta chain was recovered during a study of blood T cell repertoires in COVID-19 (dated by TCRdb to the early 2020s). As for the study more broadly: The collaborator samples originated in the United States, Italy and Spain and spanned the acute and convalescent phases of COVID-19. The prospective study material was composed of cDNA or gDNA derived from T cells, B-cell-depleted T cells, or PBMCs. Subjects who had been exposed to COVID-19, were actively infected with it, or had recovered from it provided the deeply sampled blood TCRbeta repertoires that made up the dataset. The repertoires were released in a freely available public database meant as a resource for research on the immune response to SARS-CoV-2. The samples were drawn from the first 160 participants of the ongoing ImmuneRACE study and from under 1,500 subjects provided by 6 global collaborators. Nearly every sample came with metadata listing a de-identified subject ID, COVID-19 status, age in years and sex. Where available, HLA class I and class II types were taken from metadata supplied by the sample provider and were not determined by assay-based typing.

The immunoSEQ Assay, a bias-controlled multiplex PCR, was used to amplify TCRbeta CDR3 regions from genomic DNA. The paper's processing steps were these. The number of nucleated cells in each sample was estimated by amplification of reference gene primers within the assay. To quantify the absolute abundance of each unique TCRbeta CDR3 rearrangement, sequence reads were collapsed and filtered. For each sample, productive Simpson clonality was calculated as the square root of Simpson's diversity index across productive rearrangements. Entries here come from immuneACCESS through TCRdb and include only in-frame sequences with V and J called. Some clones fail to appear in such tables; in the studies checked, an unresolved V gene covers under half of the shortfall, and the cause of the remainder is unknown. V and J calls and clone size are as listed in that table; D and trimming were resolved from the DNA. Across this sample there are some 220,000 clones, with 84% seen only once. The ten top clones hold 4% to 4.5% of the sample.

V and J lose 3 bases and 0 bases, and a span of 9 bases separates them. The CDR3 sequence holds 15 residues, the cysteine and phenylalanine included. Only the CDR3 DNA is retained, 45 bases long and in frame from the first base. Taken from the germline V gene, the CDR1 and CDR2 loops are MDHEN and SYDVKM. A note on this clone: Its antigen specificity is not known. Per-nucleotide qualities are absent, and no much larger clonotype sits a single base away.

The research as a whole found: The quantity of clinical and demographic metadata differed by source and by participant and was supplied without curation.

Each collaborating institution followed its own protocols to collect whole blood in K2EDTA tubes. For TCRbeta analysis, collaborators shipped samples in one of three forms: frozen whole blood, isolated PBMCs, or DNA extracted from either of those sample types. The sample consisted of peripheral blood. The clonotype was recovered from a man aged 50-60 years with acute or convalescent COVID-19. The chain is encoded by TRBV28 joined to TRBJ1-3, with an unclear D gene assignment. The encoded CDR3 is CASSLRPSSGNTIYF. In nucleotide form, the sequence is TGTGCCAGCAGTTTGAGGCCGAGCTCTGGAAACACCATATATTTT. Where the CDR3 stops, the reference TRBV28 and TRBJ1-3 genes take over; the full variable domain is DVKVTQSSRYLVKRTGEKVFLECVQDMDHENMFWYRQDPGLGLRLIYFSYDVKMKEKGDIPEGYSVSREKKERFSLILESASTNQTSMYLCASSLRPSSGNTIYFGEGSWLTVV.